Listed below are T cell receptor beta chains from one sample, sequenced in a study of shared clonotypes between healthy human individuals. Produced via immunoSEQ multiplex PCR; TCRdb's table is partial and in-frame only. The data contain around 2.1 million clones, approximately 94% of them singletons. Specimen: naive CD4+ T cells sorted from blood. Source of these receptors: a man between 18 and 35 years old in good health. CDR3s include the opening cysteine and the closing phenylalanine or tryptophan. The D gene is left open where the match is weak. Clone size is stated in some rows and not others, as once, few, many or a class when expanded.

CDR3 protein,CDR3 DNA,clone size,V gene,CDR3 length,J gene,D gene
CASSLDRGGTEAFF,TGTGCCAGCAGCTTAGACAGGGGTGGCACTGAAGCTTTCTTT,NA,TRBV11-2,14,TRBJ1-1,NA
CASSYSGPYEQYF,TGTGCCAGCAGTTACTCTGGCCCATACGAGCAGTACTTC,NA,TRBV6-5,13,TRBJ2-7,NA
CASSAYNEQFF,TGTGCCAGCAGCGCCTACAATGAGCAGTTCTTC,NA,TRBV14,11,TRBJ2-1,NA
CASSLDSMNTEAFF,TGTGCCAGCAGCTTAGACAGTATGAACACTGAAGCTTTCTTT,few,TRBV7-9,14,TRBJ1-1,NA
CAISDAFRVRVQETQYF,TGTGCCATCAGTGATGCCTTCAGGGTACGGGTGCAAGAGACCCAGTACTTC,NA,TRBV10-3,17,TRBJ2-5,NA
CASNLGGTGNSPLHF,TGTGCCAGTAACCTAGGCGGGACAGGGAATTCACCCCTCCACTTT,NA,TRBV19,15,TRBJ1-6,TRBD1
CAFTRSTGTGREQYF,TGTGCCTTCACCCGTTCTACCGGGACAGGGCGCGAGCAGTACTTC,NA,TRBV30,15,TRBJ2-7,TRBD1
CATRVTYEQYF,TGTGCCACCAGGGTAACCTACGAGCAGTACTTC,NA,TRBV6-1,11,TRBJ2-7,NA
CATSRDRQPQHF,TGTGCCACCAGCAGAGATCGGCAGCCCCAGCATTTT,NA,TRBV15,12,TRBJ1-5,NA
CASSSGLAGAYEQYF,TGTGCCAGCAGCTCCGGACTAGCAGGGGCCTACGAGCAGTACTTC,NA,TRBV9,15,TRBJ2-7,TRBD2
CTVRGGATEAFF,TGTACCGTCAGGGGGGGCGCGACTGAAGCTTTCTTT,NA,TRBV6-1,12,TRBJ1-1,TRBD1
CASSRDWDTEAFF,TGTGCCAGCAGTAGGGACTGGGACACTGAAGCTTTCTTT,NA,TRBV6-5,13,TRBJ1-1,NA
CASSPGVQTGELFF,TGTGCCAGCTCACCAGGGGTGCAGACCGGGGAGCTGTTTTTT,NA,TRBV18,14,TRBJ2-2,NA
CASSPDRNYGYTF,TGTGCCAGCAGCCCGGACAGGAACTATGGCTACACCTTC,NA,TRBV5-5,13,TRBJ1-2,TRBD1
CAISPGPNTGELFF,TGTGCCATCAGTCCGGGACCGAACACCGGGGAGCTGTTTTTT,NA,TRBV10-3,14,TRBJ2-2,NA
CASSQVGRASYNEQFF,TGCGCCAGCAGCCAAGTGGGCAGGGCCTCCTACAATGAGCAGTTCTTC,NA,TRBV4-3,16,TRBJ2-1,NA
CASSGGGLGYEQYF,TGTGCCAGCAGTGGGGGTGGTCTTGGGTACGAGCAGTACTTC,NA,TRBV6-5,14,TRBJ2-7,NA
CASSLDPSRSRFF,TGTGCCAGCAGCTTAGATCCTAGCCGGAGTCGGTTCTTC,NA,TRBV11-1,13,TRBJ2-1,NA
CASSLQGGAPEQYF,TGTGCCAGCAGCCTGCAAGGGGGAGCTCCCGAGCAGTACTTC,NA,TRBV27,14,TRBJ2-7,NA
CGADGGNTGELFF,TGTGGAGCCGACGGCGGGAACACCGGGGAGCTGTTTTTT,NA,TRBV10-3,13,TRBJ2-2,NA
CASSLPGTDTQYF,TGCGCCAGCAGCTTGCCCGGCACAGATACGCAGTATTTT,NA,TRBV5-1,13,TRBJ2-3,NA
CAIPGQGWSYNEQFF,TGTGCCATCCCCGGACAGGGTTGGTCCTACAATGAGCAGTTCTTC,NA,TRBV10-3,15,TRBJ2-1,TRBD1
CASAAGESNQPQHF,TGTGCCAGCGCGGCAGGGGAGAGCAATCAGCCCCAGCATTTT,NA,TRBV6-7,14,TRBJ1-5,NA
CSVGVKGLFSSYEQYF,TGCAGCGTTGGGGTAAAGGGACTCTTCAGCTCCTACGAGCAGTACTTC,NA,TRBV29-1,16,TRBJ2-7,NA
CASSPLDSSYEQYF,TGTGCCAGCTCACCACTGGATAGCTCCTACGAGCAGTACTTC,NA,TRBV18,14,TRBJ2-7,NA
CASSLEGYSNQPQHF,TGTGCCAGCAGCTTGGAGGGTTATAGCAATCAGCCCCAGCATTTT,NA,TRBV5-5,15,TRBJ1-5,NA
CASSFGQGATRNEKLFF,TGTGCCAGCAGCTTCGGACAGGGGGCGACCAGGAATGAAAAACTGTTTTTT,NA,TRBV7-9,17,TRBJ1-4,TRBD1
CASSRPGQGTYEQYF,TGTGCCAGCAGTAGGCCGGGACAGGGAACCTACGAGCAGTACTTC,NA,TRBV6-6,15,TRBJ2-7,TRBD1